Listed here are 2 T cell receptor beta chains from one sample, sequenced in a study of T cell changes during pregnancy in multiple sclerosis. Data came from immunoSEQ multiplex PCR; TCRdb stores just in-frame clones and leaves some out. The data hold some 28,000 clones, with roughly 90% observed a single time. Specimen: CD4+ T cells from peripheral blood mononuclear cells, collected in the first trimester of pregnancy. The receptor source for this set is a female donor in good health, enrolled as a control in a pregnancy study.

The chain employs TRBV14 and TRBJ1-3, with D possibly being TRBD1 (5 bases). The CDR3 loop spans 15 amino acids. V was cut by 4 bases and J by 4 bases, with 14 bases left in between. The V gene's germline CDR1 is SGHDN and CDR2 FVKESK. CDR3 protein: CASSRQGFQGNTIYF. CDR3 sequence (DNA): TGTGCCAGCAGCCGCCAGGGTTTTCAGGGAAACACCATATATTTT.

This rearrangement joins TRBV28 to TRBJ2-7, with TRBD1 matching 8 bases. Losses at the gene ends were 6 bases for V and 5 bases for J; bases not matched to a gene: 6. The CDR3 has 13 amino acids. CDR1 and CDR2 from the germline V gene are MDHEN and SYDVKM. The CDR3 protein is CASSPGGQDEQYF. The DNA of the CDR3 is TGTGCCAGCAGCCCAGGGGGCCAGGACGAGCAGTACTTC.